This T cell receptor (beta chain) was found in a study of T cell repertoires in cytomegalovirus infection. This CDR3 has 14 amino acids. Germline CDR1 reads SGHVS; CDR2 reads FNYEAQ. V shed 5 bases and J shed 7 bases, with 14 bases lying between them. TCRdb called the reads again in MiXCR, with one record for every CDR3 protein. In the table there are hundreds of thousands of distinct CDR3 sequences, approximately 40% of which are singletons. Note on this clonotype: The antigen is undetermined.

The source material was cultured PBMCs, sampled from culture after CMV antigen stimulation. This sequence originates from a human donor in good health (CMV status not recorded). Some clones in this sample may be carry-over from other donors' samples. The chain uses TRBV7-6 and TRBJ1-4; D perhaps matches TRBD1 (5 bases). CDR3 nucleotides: TGTGCCAGCAGCCCAAAGGGGACCTTTGAAAAACTGTTTTTT. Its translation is CASSPKGTFEKLFF.